This entry is about one T cell receptor (beta chain). Its antigen is as yet unknown. This sample is part of a study of shared clonotypes between healthy human individuals. Turning to the study itself: Each donor had three CD4 naive, three CD4 memory, two CD8 naive and one CD8 memory plate. Study-wide results and caveats: Only blood samples were collected, and tissue repertoires likely differ.

The J segment lost 8 bases and the V segment lost 0 bases, leaving 7 bases of the junction unmatched. Germline CDR1 reads SGDLS; CDR2 reads YYNGEE. This CDR3 has 14 residues. Libraries were prepared by immunoSEQ multiplex PCR; TCRdb keeps only in-frame clonotypes and omits some of them. The sample records roughly 700,000 clones, around 67% being singletons. This sequence originates from a woman aged 30 to 39 in good health. The sample taken for sequencing was memory CD4+ T cells sorted from blood. Subset of the sample: CD45RA-negative fraction. The V call is TRBV9, the J call TRBJ2-5, with 7 bases identical to TRBD2. The CDR3 sequence: CASSVVSGGGTQYF. The CDR3 nucleotides read TGTGCCAGCAGCGTAGTATCGGGGGGAGGTACCCAGTACTTC.